The rows below give T cell receptor beta chains drawn from one sample of a study of blood T cell repertoires in COVID-19. Clones were sequenced by immunoSEQ multiplex PCR, and TCRdb holds only the in-frame ones, with some missing. The data contain 98,000 or so clones, over 70% of them singletons. What was sequenced was peripheral blood. These receptors all stem from a man aged 50 to 59 with acute or convalescent COVID-19. CDR3s include the opening cysteine and the closing phenylalanine or tryptophan. A D gene is named only where the DNA matches it firmly. The size entry is marked missing in some rows and otherwise reads once, few, many or a size class.

cdr3_aa: CASSQEGPTGELFF
cdr3_nt: TGTGCCAGCAGCCAAGAGGGGCCCACCGGGGAGCTGTTTTTT
d_call: .
clone_size: .
j_call: TRBJ2-2
v_call: TRBV4-2

cdr3_aa: CAWSVGGATEAFF
cdr3_nt: TGTGCCTGGAGTGTAGGAGGGGCCACTGAAGCTTTCTTT
d_call: .
clone_size: once
j_call: TRBJ1-1
v_call: TRBV30

cdr3_aa: CASTQREGTETQYF
cdr3_nt: TGTGCCAGCACCCAGCGGGAGGGAACGGAGACCCAGTACTTC
d_call: TRBD2
clone_size: .
j_call: TRBJ2-5
v_call: TRBV2

cdr3_aa: CASSPRGGRTDTQYF
cdr3_nt: TGTGCCAGCAGCCCTCGGGGGGGCAGGACAGATACGCAGTATTTT
d_call: TRBD2
clone_size: .
j_call: TRBJ2-3
v_call: TRBV7-6

cdr3_aa: CASSSGRGHTGELFF
cdr3_nt: TGTGCCAGCAGTAGCGGGAGAGGGCACACCGGGGAGCTGTTTTTT
d_call: TRBD2
clone_size: .
j_call: TRBJ2-2
v_call: TRBV6-4

cdr3_aa: CASSFTGGYEQYF
cdr3_nt: TGTGCCAGCAGCTTTACGGGGGGGTACGAGCAGTACTTC
d_call: TRBD2
clone_size: .
j_call: TRBJ2-7
v_call: TRBV3-1/TRBV3-2

cdr3_aa: CASSSDNQETQYF
cdr3_nt: TGCGCCAGCAGCTCGGACAACCAAGAGACCCAGTACTTC
d_call: .
clone_size: .
j_call: TRBJ2-5
v_call: TRBV5-1

cdr3_aa: CASSNRGHGRETQYF
cdr3_nt: TGTGCCAGCAGCAACAGGGGGCACGGGCGAGAGACCCAGTACTTC
d_call: TRBD1
clone_size: .
j_call: TRBJ2-5
v_call: TRBV5-6

cdr3_aa: CATSDLYSYNEQFF
cdr3_nt: TGTGCCACCAGTGATTTGTATTCCTACAATGAGCAGTTCTTC
d_call: .
clone_size: .
j_call: TRBJ2-1
v_call: TRBV24-1

cdr3_aa: CSASGGEAWAQYF
cdr3_nt: TGCAGTGCTAGTGGGGGCGAAGCCTGGGCCCAGTACTTC
d_call: .
clone_size: .
j_call: TRBJ2-5
v_call: TRBV20-1

cdr3_aa: CASSERTGWTGELFF
cdr3_nt: TGTGCCAGCAGTGAGAGGACAGGGTGGACCGGGGAGCTGTTTTTT
d_call: TRBD1
clone_size: .
j_call: TRBJ2-2
v_call: TRBV2

cdr3_aa: CASSLGGGALETQYF
cdr3_nt: TGTGCCAGCAGCTTAGGAGGGGGCGCCTTAGAGACCCAGTACTTC
d_call: TRBD1
clone_size: .
j_call: TRBJ2-5
v_call: TRBV11-2

cdr3_aa: CASSTTGSEETQYF
cdr3_nt: TGCGCCAGCAGCACGACAGGGTCGGAAGAGACCCAGTACTTC
d_call: TRBD1
clone_size: .
j_call: TRBJ2-5
v_call: TRBV5-1

cdr3_aa: CASSPTGGRADTQYF
cdr3_nt: TGCGCCAGCAGCCCTACAGGGGGCCGCGCAGATACGCAGTATTTT
d_call: TRBD1
clone_size: .
j_call: TRBJ2-3
v_call: TRBV5-1

cdr3_aa: CASSLVRGLITEAFF
cdr3_nt: TGTGCCAGCAGCTTAGTGAGAGGGCTGATCACTGAAGCTTTCTTT
d_call: .
clone_size: once
j_call: TRBJ1-1
v_call: TRBV7-9

cdr3_aa: CASSPTEETQYF
cdr3_nt: TGTGCCAGCAGTCCGACAGAAGAGACCCAGTACTTC
d_call: .
clone_size: .
j_call: TRBJ2-5
v_call: TRBV7-9

cdr3_aa: CASSYNDRVEAFF
cdr3_nt: TGTGCCAGCAGTTACAATGACAGGGTGGAAGCTTTCTTT
d_call: TRBD1
clone_size: few
j_call: TRBJ1-1
v_call: TRBV6-5

cdr3_aa: CASRTQGLGTF
cdr3_nt: TGTGCCAGCCGGACCCAGGGGCTGGGCACCTTC
d_call: .
clone_size: .
j_call: TRBJ1-2
v_call: TRBV28

cdr3_aa: CASSQELLRISYEQYF
cdr3_nt: TGCGCCAGCAGCCAAGAACTTTTGAGAATATCCTACGAGCAGTACTTC
d_call: .
clone_size: .
j_call: TRBJ2-7
v_call: TRBV4-1

cdr3_aa: CASSKGTEGQETEAFF
cdr3_nt: TGTGCCAGCAGCAAAGGGACAGAAGGGCAAGAAACTGAAGCTTTCTTT
d_call: .
clone_size: .
j_call: TRBJ1-1
v_call: TRBV21-1

cdr3_aa: CASSPGLAGYYNEQFF
cdr3_nt: TGCGCCAGCTCCCCTGGGTTGGCGGGATACTACAATGAGCAGTTCTTC
d_call: .
clone_size: .
j_call: TRBJ2-1
v_call: TRBV5-1

cdr3_aa: CATSRDLSSTDTQYF
cdr3_nt: TGTGCCACCAGCAGAGATCTTTCTAGCACAGATACGCAGTATTTT
d_call: .
clone_size: .
j_call: TRBJ2-3
v_call: TRBV15

cdr3_aa: CSVEETAGSHSGANVLTF
cdr3_nt: TGCAGCGTTGAAGAGACGGCGGGATCCCACTCTGGGGCCAACGTCCTGACTTTC
d_call: .
clone_size: few
j_call: TRBJ2-6
v_call: TRBV29-1

cdr3_aa: CASSPLAGVGSEQFF
cdr3_nt: TGTGCCAGCAGCCCCCTAGCGGGAGTTGGAAGTGAGCAGTTCTTC
d_call: TRBD2
clone_size: .
j_call: TRBJ2-1
v_call: TRBV14

cdr3_aa: CASSNHGTALLYEQYF
cdr3_nt: TGTGCCAGCAGCAACCACGGGACAGCTCTTCTTTACGAGCAGTACTTC
d_call: TRBD1
clone_size: .
j_call: TRBJ2-7
v_call: TRBV5-6

cdr3_aa: CASSLDGGAREQYF
cdr3_nt: TGTGCCAGCAGCTTAGATGGAGGGGCGCGCGAGCAGTACTTC
d_call: .
clone_size: .
j_call: TRBJ2-7
v_call: TRBV7-2

cdr3_aa: CASSLARARWNEQFF
cdr3_nt: TGTGCCAGCAGCTTAGCGAGGGCACGATGGAATGAGCAGTTCTTC
d_call: .
clone_size: .
j_call: TRBJ2-1
v_call: TRBV7-2

cdr3_aa: CASSYSTVGSGEQFF
cdr3_nt: TGTGCCAGCAGTTACTCGACTGTGGGGAGCGGTGAGCAGTTCTTC
d_call: .
clone_size: once
j_call: TRBJ2-1
v_call: TRBV6-5

cdr3_aa: CASSVTGARNQPQHF
cdr3_nt: TGTGCCAGCAGCGTAACAGGGGCTAGGAATCAGCCCCAGCATTTT
d_call: TRBD1
clone_size: .
j_call: TRBJ1-5
v_call: TRBV9

cdr3_aa: CAISDRGSGRNTGELFF
cdr3_nt: TGTGCCATCAGTGATCGAGGTAGCGGGAGGAACACCGGGGAGCTGTTTTTT
d_call: TRBD2
clone_size: .
j_call: TRBJ2-2
v_call: TRBV10-3

cdr3_aa: CASSGSRNSYNEQFF
cdr3_nt: TGTGCCAGCAGTGGTAGCCGGAACTCCTACAATGAGCAGTTCTTC
d_call: .
clone_size: once
j_call: TRBJ2-1
v_call: TRBV21-1

cdr3_aa: CASSLGPMQYF
cdr3_nt: TGTGCCAGCAGCCTGGGGCCCATGCAGTATTTT
d_call: .
clone_size: .
j_call: TRBJ2-3
v_call: TRBV12-3/TRBV12-4

cdr3_aa: CASSRMGLAGGGEQFF
cdr3_nt: TGTGCCAGCAGTCGAATGGGACTAGCGGGAGGCGGTGAGCAGTTCTTC
d_call: TRBD2
clone_size: .
j_call: TRBJ2-1
v_call: TRBV25-1

cdr3_aa: CASSLRQGLKTQYF
cdr3_nt: TGTGCCAGCAGCCTCCGACAGGGCCTAAAGACCCAGTACTTC
d_call: TRBD1
clone_size: .
j_call: TRBJ2-5
v_call: TRBV7-2

cdr3_aa: CASSLAGGPTGELFF
cdr3_nt: TGCGCCAGCAGTTTAGCAGGGGGACCCACCGGGGAGCTGTTTTTT
d_call: TRBD1
clone_size: .
j_call: TRBJ2-2
v_call: TRBV23-1

cdr3_aa: CASSKGAPTTDTQYF
cdr3_nt: TGTGCCAGCAGTAAGGGGGCGCCCACCACAGATACGCAGTATTTT
d_call: TRBD1
clone_size: .
j_call: TRBJ2-3
v_call: TRBV6-5

cdr3_aa: CASSDRNYEQYF
cdr3_nt: TGTGCCAGCAGTGACAGGAACTACGAGCAGTACTTC
d_call: .
clone_size: .
j_call: TRBJ2-7
v_call: TRBV25-1

cdr3_aa: CASSYRDPYDEKLFF
cdr3_nt: TGTGCCAGCAGTTACAGGGACCCATATGATGAAAAACTGTTTTTT
d_call: .
clone_size: .
j_call: TRBJ1-4
v_call: TRBV5-6

cdr3_aa: CASSTPQDREGSYNEQFF
cdr3_nt: TGTGCCAGCAGCACCCCTCAGGACAGGGAAGGGTCCTACAATGAGCAGTTCTTC
d_call: .
clone_size: .
j_call: TRBJ2-1
v_call: TRBV21-1

cdr3_aa: CASSAHRGGGELFF
cdr3_nt: TGTGCCAGCAGTGCTCACAGGGGAGGCGGGGAGCTGTTTTTT
d_call: .
clone_size: .
j_call: TRBJ2-2
v_call: TRBV2

cdr3_aa: CASSPGWDRGPYEQYF
cdr3_nt: TGTGCCAGCAGCCCGGGTTGGGACAGGGGTCCCTACGAGCAGTACTTC
d_call: TRBD1
clone_size: .
j_call: TRBJ2-7
v_call: TRBV5-8

cdr3_aa: CASSLRGQGSQETQYF
cdr3_nt: TGTGCCAGCAGTTTACGGGGACAGGGTTCTCAAGAGACCCAGTACTTC
d_call: TRBD1
clone_size: .
j_call: TRBJ2-5
v_call: TRBV27

cdr3_aa: CASRLQGGTYEQYF
cdr3_nt: TGTGCCAGCAGGCTACAGGGGGGAACCTACGAGCAGTACTTC
d_call: TRBD1
clone_size: .
j_call: TRBJ2-7
v_call: TRBV6-5

cdr3_aa: CASSAGRTEAFF
cdr3_nt: TGCGCCAGCAGCGCAGGGCGCACTGAAGCTTTCTTT
d_call: .
clone_size: few
j_call: TRBJ1-1
v_call: TRBV5-1

cdr3_aa: CASSDTGDSYEQYF
cdr3_nt: TGTGCCAGCAGCGATACGGGGGATTCCTACGAGCAGTACTTC
d_call: .
clone_size: .
j_call: TRBJ2-7
v_call: TRBV7-9

cdr3_aa: CASSRENRPYEQYF
cdr3_nt: TGTGCCAGCTCACGGGAGAACAGACCCTACGAGCAGTACTTC
d_call: .
clone_size: .
j_call: TRBJ2-7
v_call: TRBV18

cdr3_aa: CASSLGVRGGNEQFF
cdr3_nt: TGTGCCAGCAGCTTAGGAGTTCGGGGGGGCAATGAGCAGTTCTTC
d_call: TRBD2
clone_size: .
j_call: TRBJ2-1
v_call: TRBV7-2

cdr3_aa: CASKGAGGQPQHF
cdr3_nt: TGTGCCAGCAAAGGGGCAGGGGGCCAGCCCCAGCATTTT
d_call: TRBD1
clone_size: .
j_call: TRBJ1-5
v_call: TRBV2

cdr3_aa: CASSGTGAQPQHF
cdr3_nt: TGTGCCAGCAGTGGGACAGGGGCTCAGCCCCAGCATTTT
d_call: TRBD1
clone_size: .
j_call: TRBJ1-5
v_call: TRBV2

cdr3_aa: CASSQEVTVLNTEAFF
cdr3_nt: TGTGCCAGCAGCCAAGAGGTTACGGTCTTGAACACTGAAGCTTTCTTT
d_call: .
clone_size: .
j_call: TRBJ1-1
v_call: TRBV14

cdr3_aa: CAWEGKGRGKAFF
cdr3_nt: TGTGCCTGGGAGGGAAAGGGAAGGGGTAAAGCTTTCTTT
d_call: .
clone_size: .
j_call: TRBJ1-1
v_call: TRBV30

cdr3_aa: CASTEDTYGYTF
cdr3_nt: TGCGCCAGCACCGAGGACACATATGGCTACACCTTC
d_call: .
clone_size: .
j_call: TRBJ1-2
v_call: TRBV10-2